This TCR beta chain stems from a study of CD8 T cells in Susac syndrome (dated by TCRdb to about 2019). Concerning the study at large: Among the Susac syndrome patients who were sequenced, clinically active disease was present in over 5 and clinical remission was observed in about eight. Whether CD8+ T cell activation and differentiation in Susac syndrome was antigen driven was tested using repertoire sequencing. Clonality of the CD8+ T cell repertoire was compared between roughly 13 healthy donors, roughly 14 Susac syndrome patients and under 16 multiple sclerosis patients. Susac syndrome patients were therapy-naive, on corticosteroids (some also receiving IVIg), or on IVIg alone at blood withdrawal.

RNA was extracted using the RNeasy kit, and about 0.45 to 1 ug of the RNA was reverse transcribed with random hexamers. TCR beta CDR3 regions were amplified with the immunoSEQ multiplex PCR assay covering 54 Vbeta and 13 Jbeta segments. Bias from PCR amplification was corrected by using a synthetic template baseline for primer optimization and for computational correction. In the paper's pipeline: Reads were assigned to V, D and J genes according to IMGT and analyzed in immunoSEQ Analyzer, with only productive sequences retained. To calculate clonality, Shannon entropy was normalized by log2 of the number of productive unique sequences and then subtracted from one. For each patient and control, public and private clones were evaluated among the 100 most prevalent clones. Susac-specific clones were defined as absent from healthy and MS cohorts, around 980 published viral clones and other ImmuneACCESS disease sequences. TCRdb's own reprocessing of the public reads used fastp at Q25 and MiXCR and kept productive beta chains. All rows with the same CDR3 protein become a single entry with the most common DNA and genes. V and J calls and clone size were set by TCRdb, not the authors. This sample has about 120,000 distinct CDR3 sequences in its table, and about 94% of those were observed once. The ten largest account for about 0.28% of the sample.

Trimming removed 1 base from V and 4 bases from J, leaving 13 bases between the germline ends. The germline V gene sets CDR1 to MGHRA and CDR2 to YSYEKL. The cysteine opens and the phenylalanine closes a CDR3 of 15 amino acids. The sequence is cut down to CDR3 DNA, 45 bases in frame from base 1. Findings and caveats that apply to the study as a whole: Sixteen Susac-specific public clones were identified in the total CD8+ repertoire, and about 5 Susac-specific public clones were identified in the CD8+ TEMRA repertoire. The number of individuals in the TCR sequencing and HLA analysis was acknowledged as relatively small. Clonal expansion was seen in Susac syndrome CD8+ repertoires, peaking in CD8+ TEMRA cells and being greater in clinically active patients than in remitting ones.

In regard to this clonotype: What this receptor recognizes is not known. No clone much larger than this one lies a single base away; base qualities are absent.

Peripheral blood CD8+ and CD4+ T cells from healthy donors, Susac syndrome patients and multiple sclerosis patients were profiled using high-throughput TCR beta sequencing. The Susac syndrome patients fulfilled recently defined diagnostic criteria for definite or probable disease. CD8+ TEMRA cells were enriched by FACS, while bulk CD8+ and CD4+ T cells were purified by magnetic negative isolation. Blood was collected in EDTA tubes and processed within 24 hours, with PBMCs isolated through density gradient centrifugation. PBMCs intended for TCR sequencing were frozen in liquid nitrogen and were later thawed in a 37 degrees C water bath. The sorted or isolated CD4+, CD8+ and CD8+ TEMRA cells reached a purity of at least 90%.

The TCR comes from a human donor with Susac syndrome. Specimen: CD8+ T cells from PBMCs. This receptor chain uses TRBV4-1 and TRBJ2-5; TRBD1 is possibly the D segment (6 matching bases). The DNA sequence reads TGCGCCAGCAGCCAAGTGGTGGGGGCAGGAGAGACCCAGTACTTC. Its translation is CASSQVVGAGETQYF.